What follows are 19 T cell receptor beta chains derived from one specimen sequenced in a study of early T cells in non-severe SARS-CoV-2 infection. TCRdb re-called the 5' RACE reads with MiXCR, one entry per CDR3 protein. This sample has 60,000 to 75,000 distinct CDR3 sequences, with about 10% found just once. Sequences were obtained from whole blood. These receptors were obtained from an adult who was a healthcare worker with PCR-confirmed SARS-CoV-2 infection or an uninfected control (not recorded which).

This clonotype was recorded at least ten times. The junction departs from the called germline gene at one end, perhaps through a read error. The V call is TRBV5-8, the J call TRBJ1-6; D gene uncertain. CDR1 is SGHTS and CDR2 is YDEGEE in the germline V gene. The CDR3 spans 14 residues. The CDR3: CASILDGYGSPLHF. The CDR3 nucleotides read TGTGCCAGCATCTTGGACGGGTACGGTTCACCCCTCCACTTT. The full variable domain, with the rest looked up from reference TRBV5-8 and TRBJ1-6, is EAGVTQSPTHLIKTRGQQATLRCSPISGHTSVYWYQQALGLGLQFLLWYDEGEERNRGNFPPRFSGRQFPNYSSELNVNALELEDSALYLCASILDGYGSPLHFGNGTRLTVT.

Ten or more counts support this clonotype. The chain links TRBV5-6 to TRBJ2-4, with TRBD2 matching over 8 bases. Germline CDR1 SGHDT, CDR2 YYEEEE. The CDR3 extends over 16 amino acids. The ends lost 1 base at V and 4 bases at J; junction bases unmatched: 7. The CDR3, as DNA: TGTGCCAGCAGCTTGAGCGGGGCGGGAGGTAAAAACATTCAGTACTTC. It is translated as CASSLSGAGGKNIQYF.

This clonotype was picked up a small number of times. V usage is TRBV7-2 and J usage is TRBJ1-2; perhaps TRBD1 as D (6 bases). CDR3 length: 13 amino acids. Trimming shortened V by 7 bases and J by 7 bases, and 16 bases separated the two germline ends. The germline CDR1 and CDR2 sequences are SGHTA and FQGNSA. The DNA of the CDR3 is TGTGCCAGCACCCTAAGGGGGGGGGCTGGCTACACCTTC. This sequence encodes CASTLRGGAGYTF.

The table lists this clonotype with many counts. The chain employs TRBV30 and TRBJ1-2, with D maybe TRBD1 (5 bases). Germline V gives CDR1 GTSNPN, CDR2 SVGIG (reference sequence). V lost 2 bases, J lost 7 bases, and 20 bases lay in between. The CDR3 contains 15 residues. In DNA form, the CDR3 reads TGTGCCTGGAGTCCCCCCGTTCGACAGAGGGGTGGCTACACCTTC. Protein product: CAWSPPVRQRGGYTF.

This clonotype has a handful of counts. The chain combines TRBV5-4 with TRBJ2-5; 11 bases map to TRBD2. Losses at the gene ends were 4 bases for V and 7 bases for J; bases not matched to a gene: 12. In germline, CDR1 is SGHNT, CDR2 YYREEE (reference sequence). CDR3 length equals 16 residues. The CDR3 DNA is TGTGCCAGCAGCCCAACCGGGACTAGCGGTATCGGGACCCAGTACTTC. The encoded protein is CASSPTGTSGIGTQYF.

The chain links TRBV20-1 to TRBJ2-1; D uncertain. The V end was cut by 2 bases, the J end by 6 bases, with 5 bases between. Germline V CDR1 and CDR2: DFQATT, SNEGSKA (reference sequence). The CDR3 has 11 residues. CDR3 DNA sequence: TGCAGTGCTAGATTGGTCAATGAGCAGTTCTTC. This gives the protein CSARLVNEQFF.

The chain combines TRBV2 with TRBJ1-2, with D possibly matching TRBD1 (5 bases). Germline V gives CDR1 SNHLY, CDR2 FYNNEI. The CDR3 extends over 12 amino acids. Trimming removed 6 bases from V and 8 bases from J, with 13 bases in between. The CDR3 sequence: CASSQTTEGYTF. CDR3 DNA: TGTGCCAGCAGCCAAACGACAGAAGGCTACACCTTC.

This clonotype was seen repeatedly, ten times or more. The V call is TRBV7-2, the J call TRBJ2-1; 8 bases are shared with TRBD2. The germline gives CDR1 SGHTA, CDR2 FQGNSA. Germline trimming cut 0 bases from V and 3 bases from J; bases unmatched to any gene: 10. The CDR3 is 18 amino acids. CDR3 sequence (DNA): TGTGCCAGCAGCTTAGCAGGTTTGCGGGGGGCCTTCTACAATGAGCAGTTCTTC. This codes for CASSLAGLRGAFYNEQFF.

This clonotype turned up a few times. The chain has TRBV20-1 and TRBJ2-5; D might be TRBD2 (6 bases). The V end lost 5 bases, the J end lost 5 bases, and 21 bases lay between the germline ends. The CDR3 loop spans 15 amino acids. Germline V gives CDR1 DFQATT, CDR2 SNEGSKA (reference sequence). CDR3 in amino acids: CSAARDSHSGETQYF. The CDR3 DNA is TGCAGTGCTGCCCGGGACTCACACTCGGGCGAGACCCAGTACTTC.

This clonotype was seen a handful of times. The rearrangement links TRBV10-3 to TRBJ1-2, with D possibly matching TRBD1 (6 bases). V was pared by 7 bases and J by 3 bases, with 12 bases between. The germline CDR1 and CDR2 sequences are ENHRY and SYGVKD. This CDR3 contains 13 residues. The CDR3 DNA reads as TGTGCCATCACAGGGGCGAGGGACTATGGCTACACCTTC. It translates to CAITGARDYGYTF.

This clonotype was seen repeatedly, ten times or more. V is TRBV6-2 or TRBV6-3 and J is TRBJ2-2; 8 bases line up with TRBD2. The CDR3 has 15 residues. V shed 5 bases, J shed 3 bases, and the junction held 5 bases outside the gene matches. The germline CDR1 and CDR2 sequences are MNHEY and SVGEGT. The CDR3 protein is CASSKAGADTGELFF. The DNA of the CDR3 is TGTGCCAGCAGTAAAGCGGGAGCGGACACCGGGGAGCTGTTTTTT.

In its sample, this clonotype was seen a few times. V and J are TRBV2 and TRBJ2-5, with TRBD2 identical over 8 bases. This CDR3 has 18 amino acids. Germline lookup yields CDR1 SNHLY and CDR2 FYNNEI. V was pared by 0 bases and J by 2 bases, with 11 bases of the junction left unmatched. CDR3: CASSEALLAGLLQETQYF. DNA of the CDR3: TGTGCCAGCAGTGAAGCCCTGCTAGCGGGTTTGCTACAAGAGACCCAGTACTTC.

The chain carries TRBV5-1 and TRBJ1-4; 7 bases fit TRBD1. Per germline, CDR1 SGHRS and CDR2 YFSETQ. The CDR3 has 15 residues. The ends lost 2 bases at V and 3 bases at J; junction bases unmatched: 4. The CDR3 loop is CASSLAGTANEKLFF. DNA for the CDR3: TGCGCCAGCAGCTTAGCCGGGACAGCTAATGAAAAACTGTTTTTT.

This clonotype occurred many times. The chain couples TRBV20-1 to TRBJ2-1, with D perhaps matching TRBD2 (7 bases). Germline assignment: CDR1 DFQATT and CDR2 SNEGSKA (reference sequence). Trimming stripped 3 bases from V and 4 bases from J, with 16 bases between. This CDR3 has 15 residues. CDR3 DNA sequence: TGCAGTGCTAGTCCCGGCGGGGGCCCTTACAATGAGCAGTTCTTC. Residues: CSASPGGGPYNEQFF.

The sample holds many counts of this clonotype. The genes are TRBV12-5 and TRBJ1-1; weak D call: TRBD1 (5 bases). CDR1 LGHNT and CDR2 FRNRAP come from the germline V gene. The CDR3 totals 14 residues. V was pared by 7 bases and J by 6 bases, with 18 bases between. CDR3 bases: TGTGCTAGTGCCTTCGGGGGACTCGGGTCTGAAGCTTTCTTT. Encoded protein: CASAFGGLGSEAFF.

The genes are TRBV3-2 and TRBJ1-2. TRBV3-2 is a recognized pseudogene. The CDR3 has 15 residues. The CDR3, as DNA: TGTGCCAGCAGCCAAGATATCCAGGCTAGCTATGGCTACACCTTC. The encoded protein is CASSQDIQASYGYTF.

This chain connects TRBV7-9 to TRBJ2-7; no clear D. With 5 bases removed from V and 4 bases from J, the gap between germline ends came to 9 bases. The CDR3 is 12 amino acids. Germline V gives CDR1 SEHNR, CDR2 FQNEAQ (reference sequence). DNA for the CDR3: TGTGCCAGCAGCGCTCCTGGGTACGAGCAGTACTTC. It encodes CASSAPGYEQYF.

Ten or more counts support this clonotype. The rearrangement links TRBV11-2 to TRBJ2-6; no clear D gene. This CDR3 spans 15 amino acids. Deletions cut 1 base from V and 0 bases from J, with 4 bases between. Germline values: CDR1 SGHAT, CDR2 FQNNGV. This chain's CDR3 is CASSLGDSGANVLTF. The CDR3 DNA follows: TGTGCCAGCAGCTTAGGGGACTCTGGGGCCAACGTCCTGACTTTC. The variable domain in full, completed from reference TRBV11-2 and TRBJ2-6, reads EAGVAQSPRYKIIEKRQSVAFWCNPISGHATLYWYQQILGQGPKLLIQFQNNGVVDDSQLPKDRFSAERLKGVDSTLKIQPAKLEDSAVYLCASSLGDSGANVLTFGAGSRLTVL.

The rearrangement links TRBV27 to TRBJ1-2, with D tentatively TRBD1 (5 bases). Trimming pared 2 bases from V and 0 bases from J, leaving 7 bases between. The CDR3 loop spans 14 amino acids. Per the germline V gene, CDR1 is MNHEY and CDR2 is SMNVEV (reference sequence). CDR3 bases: TGTGCCAGCAGTTTAGGGGGGGCTAACTATGGCTACACCTTC. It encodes CASSLGGANYGYTF.